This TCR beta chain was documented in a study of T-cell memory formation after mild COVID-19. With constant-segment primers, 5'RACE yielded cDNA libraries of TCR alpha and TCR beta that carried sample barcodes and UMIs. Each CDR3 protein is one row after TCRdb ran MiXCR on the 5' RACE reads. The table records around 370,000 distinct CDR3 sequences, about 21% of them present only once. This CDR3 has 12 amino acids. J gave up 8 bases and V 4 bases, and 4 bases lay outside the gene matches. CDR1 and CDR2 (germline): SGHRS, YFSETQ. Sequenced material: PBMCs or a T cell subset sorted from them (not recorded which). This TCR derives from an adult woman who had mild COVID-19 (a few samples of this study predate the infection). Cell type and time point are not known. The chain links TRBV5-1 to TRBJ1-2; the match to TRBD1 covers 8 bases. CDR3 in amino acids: CASSPGQGGYTF. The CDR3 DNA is TGCGCCAGCAGCCCTGGACAGGGAGGCTACACCTTC.